Detailed here is one T cell receptor (beta chain). The record originates from a study of blood T cell repertoires in COVID-19. Looking at the study overall: The United States, Italy and Spain supplied acute and convalescent COVID-19 samples.

Authors' methods: Counts of nucleated cells, estimated from reference gene primer amplification, were obtained. Sequenced by immunoSEQ multiplex PCR; TCRdb stores in-frame clones only, minus some. V, J and clone size derive from that table, while D and trimming were established from the DNA sequence. Here the sample spans 120,000 or so clones, about 86% being singletons. The sequence was obtained from a woman aged 50 to 65 with acute or convalescent COVID-19. The sample taken for sequencing was peripheral blood.

The CDR3 DNA reads as TGTGCCAGCAGTTACCCGGGGGGCAATCAGCCCCAGCATTTT. It specifies CASSYPGGNQPQHF. V gene TRBV6-2 or TRBV6-3 combines with J gene TRBJ1-5; TRBD1 is a possible D gene (5 bases). Trimming cost V 2 bases and J 2 bases, with 7 bases left between them. The CDR3 covers 14 residues. Germline V lookup: CDR1 MNHEY, CDR2 SVGEGT.